The 24 T cell receptor beta chains listed next were all sequenced from one sample in a study of blood T cell repertoires in COVID-19. Only in-frame clones appear in the TCRdb table, and some are missing; sequencing was by immunoSEQ multiplex PCR. The sample yields fewer than 80,000 clones, about 88% seen once. Sequences were obtained from peripheral blood. These receptors were collected from a woman aged 80 or over with active or convalescent COVID-19.

The chain is built from TRBV7-9 and TRBJ1-3; 12 nucleotides align to TRBD1. Per the germline V gene, CDR1 is SEHNR and CDR2 is FQNEAQ (reference sequence). With 2 bases clipped from V and 2 bases from J, the junction kept 7 bases outside the gene matches. The CDR3 loop spans 18 amino acids. CDR3 in DNA: TGTGCCAGCAGCTTATTTGTGGGACAGGGGGCGCCTGGAAACACCATATATTTT. The encoded protein is CASSLFVGQGAPGNTIYF. Drawing the rest from reference TRBV7-9 and TRBJ1-3, the complete variable domain is DTGVSQNPRHKITKRGQNVTFRCDPISEHNRLYWYRQTLGQGPEFLTYFQNEAQLEKSRLLSDRFSAERPKGSFSTLEIQRTEQGDSAMYLCASSLFVGQGAPGNTIYFGEGSWLTVV.

This chain links TRBV24-1 with TRBJ1-5; tentatively, D is TRBD1 (5 bases). In germline, CDR1 is KGHDR, CDR2 SFDVKD. The CDR3 spans 16 residues. V lost 5 bases and J 2 bases, leaving 15 bases between the germline ends. CDR3 nucleotide sequence: TGTGCCACCAGTGGGGCAGGGAATGTGGGCAATCAGCCCCAGCATTTT. This gives the protein CATSGAGNVGNQPQHF.

V gene TRBV28 combines with J gene TRBJ2-7, with TRBD1 matching over 7 bases. CDR1 and CDR2 (germline): MDHEN, SYDVKM. The CDR3 consists of 12 residues. The junction had 3 bases not matched to a gene; V was cut back by 8 bases and J by 2 bases. CDR3 in amino acids: CASGQEAYEQYF. For the CDR3, the DNA is TGTGCCAGCGGACAGGAAGCCTACGAGCAGTACTTC.

This clone was picked up a small number of times. This rearrangement joins TRBV9 to TRBJ2-1, with 9 positions matching TRBD1. V gave up 2 bases and J gave up 7 bases; unmatched junction bases: 10. Germline-derived CDR1 and CDR2 are SGDLS and YYNGEE. The CDR3 is 16 amino acids. The CDR3 loop reads CASSVPAGTGRNEQFF. The CDR3 DNA reads as TGTGCCAGCAGCGTCCCCGCCGGGACAGGGAGGAATGAGCAGTTCTTC.

This clone came up a few times. The chain is built from TRBV4-1 and TRBJ1-1; D is uncertain. Germline assignment: CDR1 MGHRA and CDR2 YSYEKL. The CDR3 contains 17 residues. V lost 0 bases to trimming and J lost 0 bases, with 14 bases between them. The CDR3 DNA is TGCGCCAGCAGCCAAGAAGAGGTAAAGAGCTTGAACACTGAAGCTTTCTTT. Amino acids: CASSQEEVKSLNTEAFF.

This clone appeared a single time. This CDR3 reads CASSQERTGEQFF. The CDR3 DNA sequence: TGCGCCAGCAGCCAAGAAAGAACAGGTGAGCAGTTCTTC. The gene calls are TRBV4-1 and TRBJ2-1; D perhaps matches TRBD1 (5 bases). The CDR3 length is 13 residues. Germline CDR1 and CDR2: MGHRA and YSYEKL. The V end was cut by 0 bases, the J end by 9 bases, with 9 bases between.

The chain uses TRBV5-1 and TRBJ2-7; the D gene is possibly TRBD1 (6 bases). The CDR3 is made up of 15 amino acids. The germline V and J ends were trimmed by 4 bases and 0 bases, with 14 bases remaining between them. Germline values: CDR1 SGHRS, CDR2 YFSETQ. CDR3 sequence: CASSGSDSGSYEQYF. In DNA form, the CDR3 reads TGCGCCAGCAGCGGATCGGACAGTGGCTCCTACGAGCAGTACTTC.

This clone was found once. The chain couples TRBV28 to TRBJ2-1; 9 nucleotides agree with TRBD2. CDR1 is MDHEN and CDR2 is SYDVKM in the germline V gene. V lost 2 bases and J lost 7; bases outside the gene matches: 6. This CDR3 is built from 15 residues. The CDR3 DNA sequence: TGTGCCAGCAGTTTACTGGCGGGGGGGTGGAATGAGCAGTTCTTC. Protein: CASSLLAGGWNEQFF.

The chain uses TRBV19 and TRBJ1-1; D gene ambiguous. The ends were cut back, 3 bases at V and 0 bases at J, with 14 bases in the middle. Germline V CDR1 and CDR2: LNHDA, SQIVND (reference sequence). The CDR3 totals 16 residues. The CDR3 protein is CASSMERATMNTEAFF. CDR3 coding DNA: TGTGCCAGTAGTATGGAGAGGGCCACTATGAACACTGAAGCTTTCTTT.

The rearrangement links TRBV6-2 or TRBV6-3 to TRBJ1-3; D uncertain. V shed 0 bases and J shed 0 bases, with 12 bases lying between them. Germline V gene lookup returns CDR1 MNHEY and CDR2 SVGEGT. The CDR3 extends over 17 amino acids. The CDR3 bases are TGTGCCAGCAGTTACTCGAGTCCAAGCCACTCTGGAAACACCATATATTTT. It encodes CASSYSSPSHSGNTIYF.

J is TRBJ1-4 and V is TRBV6-5; 11 nucleotides align to TRBD1. This CDR3 has 15 amino acids. Trimming at V came to 4 bases and at J to 8 bases, leaving 6 bases not matched to a gene. Germline V gene lookup returns CDR1 MNHEY and CDR2 SVGAGI. The CDR3 spells CASSFGGTGGEKLFF. Here the CDR3 DNA reads TGTGCCAGCAGTTTCGGCGGGACAGGGGGGGAAAAACTGTTTTTT.

The chain is built from TRBV21-1 and TRBJ1-6; the D call of TRBD1 is as the table states it, not checked on the DNA. TRBV21-1 counts as a pseudogene. The CDR3 has 13 amino acids. The CDR3 sequence: CASSSGDHSPLHF. CDR3 DNA sequence: TGTGCCAGCAGCTCAGGGGATCATTCACCCCTCCACTTT.

The J gene is TRBJ1-1, the V gene TRBV30, with 8 bases identical to TRBD1. Trimming at V came to 5 bases and at J to 0 bases, leaving 2 bases not matched to a gene. In germline, CDR1 is GTSNPN, CDR2 SVGIG (reference sequence). CDR3 length equals 13 residues. The chain's CDR3 is CAWGTGMNTEAFF. The DNA for the CDR3 is TGTGCCTGGGGGACAGGCATGAACACTGAAGCTTTCTTT.

A word on this clone: Other DNA sequences in this specimen translate into the identical CDR3. V usage is TRBV28 and J usage is TRBJ1-5; D not certain. In germline, CDR1 is MDHEN, CDR2 SYDVKM. The V and J ends lost 3 bases and 6 bases respectively, with 6 bases between them. This CDR3 spans 12 amino acids. CDR3 sequence: CASSLASQPQHF. The CDR3, as DNA: TGTGCCAGCAGTTTGGCTAGTCAGCCCCAGCATTTT. The variable domain in full, completed from reference TRBV28 and TRBJ1-5, reads DVKVTQSSRYLVKRTGEKVFLECVQDMDHENMFWYRQDPGLGLRLIYFSYDVKMKEKGDIPEGYSVSREKKERFSLILESASTNQTSMYLCASSLASQPQHFGDGTRLSIL.

This chain connects TRBV7-9 to TRBJ2-2; D is possibly TRBD2 (5 bases). V was shortened by 5 bases and J by 0 bases, with 13 bases between the two germline ends. Germline V gives CDR1 SEHNR, CDR2 FQNEAQ (reference sequence). The CDR3 is made up of 16 amino acids. The CDR3 DNA reads TGTGCCAGCAGCCTACCGGGAACAGCGAACACCGGGGAGCTGTTTTTT. Its translation: CASSLPGTANTGELFF.

The chain recombines TRBV7-3 with TRBJ2-7; maybe TRBD2 (6 bases). This CDR3 has 15 residues. From germline, CDR1 is SGHTA and CDR2 FQGTGA. V gave up 1 base and J gave up 3 bases, with 13 bases separating them. The CDR3 nucleotides are TGTGCCAGCAGCTTAAGCGGGGTGAGGGGCTACGAGCAGTACTTC. This sequence encodes CASSLSGVRGYEQYF.

This chain links TRBV3-1 (or the pseudogene TRBV3-2) with TRBJ2-5, with 7 bases aligning to TRBD2. Germline V lookup: CDR1 LGHDT, CDR2 YNNKEL (reference sequence). The CDR3 extends over 15 amino acids. V gave up 4 bases and J gave up 5 bases; unmatched junction bases: 10. The CDR3 DNA reads as TGTGCCAGCAGCCTTCTTAGAGCGGGGCGGGAGACCCAGTACTTC. Protein product: CASSLLRAGRETQYF.

CDR3 in DNA: TGTGCCAGCAGCCAAGATCTCCTAGCGGGGAGAGAGACCCAGTACTTC. Its translation is CASSQDLLAGRETQYF. V usage is TRBV3-1 (or the pseudogene TRBV3-2) and J usage is TRBJ2-5, with 9 bases matching TRBD2. J gave up 4 bases and V 0 bases, and 6 bases lay outside the gene matches. CDR1 is LGHDT and CDR2 is YNNKEL in the germline V gene (reference sequence). The CDR3 is made up of 16 amino acids.

The rearrangement links TRBV20-1 to TRBJ2-5, with D perhaps matching TRBD2 (5 bases). The CDR3 runs to 12 residues. V was cut by 3 bases and J by 10 bases, with 15 bases left in between. Germline CDR1 is DFQATT and CDR2 is SNEGSKA (reference sequence). As DNA, the CDR3 is TGCAGTGCTAGTGGTCTAGCCAGCAACCAGTACTTC. This codes for CSASGLASNQYF.

This sequence joins TRBV5-1 and TRBJ1-1, with 10 bases identical to TRBD1. CDR1 and CDR2 (germline): SGHRS, YFSETQ. The CDR3 loop spans 18 amino acids. V shed 5 bases, J shed 0 bases, and the junction held 13 bases outside the gene matches. CDR3 in amino acids: CASSRRVQTGGLNTEAFF. The CDR3, as DNA: TGCGCCAGCAGTCGTCGTGTTCAGACAGGGGGCCTGAACACTGAAGCTTTCTTT. The full variable domain, completed using reference TRBV5-1 and TRBJ1-1, is KAGVTQTPRYLIKTRGQQVTLSCSPISGHRSVSWYQQTPGQGLQFLFEYFSETQRNKGNFPGRFSGRQFSNSRSEMNVSTLELGDSALYLCASSRRVQTGGLNTEAFFGQGTRLTVV.

V is TRBV30 and J is TRBJ2-3; no firm D call. With 2 bases removed from V and 4 bases from J, the gap between germline ends came to 13 bases. The CDR3 consists of 14 residues. Germline V gives CDR1 GTSNPN, CDR2 SVGIG (reference sequence). CDR3 loop: CAWSRRLPADTQYF. CDR3 DNA sequence: TGTGCCTGGAGTCGGCGACTTCCCGCAGATACGCAGTATTTT.

The sample holds one count of this clone. The chain links TRBV18 to TRBJ2-1, with 9 bases fitting TRBD2. CDR1 and CDR2 from the germline V gene are KGHSH and LQKENI. Losses at the gene ends were 5 bases for V and 2 bases for J; bases not matched to a gene: 7. The CDR3 sequence is 16 residues long. The CDR3: CASSKVSGGTYNEQFF. CDR3 nucleotide sequence: TGTGCCAGCTCAAAAGTTAGCGGGGGAACCTACAATGAGCAGTTCTTC. The whole variable domain, remainder taken from reference TRBV18 and TRBJ2-1, is NAGVMQNPRHLVRRRGQEARLRCSPMKGHSHVYWYRQLPEEGLKFMVYLQKENIIDESGMPKERFSAEFPKEGPSILRIQQVVRGDSAAYFCASSKVSGGTYNEQFFGPGTRLTVL.

In this sample, this clone turned up a few times. The chain has TRBV4-3 and TRBJ2-5; 12 bases line up with TRBD2. The CDR3 covers 16 residues. Germline V CDR1 and CDR2: LGHNA, YSLEER. With 0 bases clipped from V and 4 bases from J, the junction kept 3 bases outside the gene matches. The CDR3 loop reads CASSQDPSGGAETQYF. CDR3 coding DNA: TGCGCCAGCAGCCAAGATCCTAGCGGGGGGGCAGAGACCCAGTACTTC.

J is TRBJ1-5 and V is TRBV6-1, with D possibly TRBD1 on 6 matching bases. The CDR3 runs 16 residues. CDR1 MNHNS and CDR2 SASEGT come from the germline V gene. V was trimmed by 4 bases and J by 0 bases, leaving 13 bases between them. CDR3 region: CASSVQQGYSNQPQHF. The CDR3 nucleotides are TGTGCCAGCAGTGTACAACAGGGCTATAGCAATCAGCCCCAGCATTTT.